Below, 25 T cell receptor beta chains from the same sample are listed, as sequenced in a study of blood T cell repertoires in COVID-19. TCRdb's copy holds only in-frame clones and misses some; the assay was immunoSEQ multiplex PCR. The sample has some 190,000 clones, more than 75% seen once; the top ten hold approximately 14%. Sequenced sample: PBMCs or T cells enriched from blood (not recorded which). These receptors all come from a man aged 60-69 years who had been exposed to COVID-19.

This chain links TRBV7-9 with TRBJ2-3, with unresolved D. V dropped 3 bases and J dropped 5 bases, with 9 bases sitting between them. The CDR3 spans 13 residues. CDR1 SEHNR and CDR2 FQNEAQ come from the germline V gene (reference sequence). The CDR3: CASSFQAIDTQYF. The CDR3 bases are TGTGCCAGCAGCTTCCAGGCCATAGATACGCAGTATTTT.

The rearrangement links TRBV4-3 to TRBJ1-1; D is uncertain. V was trimmed by 3 bases and J by 3 bases, leaving 14 bases between them. Germline values: CDR1 LGHNA, CDR2 YSLEER. This CDR3 is built from 15 residues. CDR3 loop: CASSQDFLGYTEAFF. The CDR3 nucleotides read TGCGCCAGCAGCCAGGACTTCTTGGGGTACACTGAAGCTTTCTTT.

The chain combines TRBV5-1 with TRBJ1-4; D gene uncertain. In germline, CDR1 is SGHRS, CDR2 YFSETQ. The V gene lost 2 bases and the J gene lost 0 bases, with 5 bases spanning the gap. The CDR3 contains 14 residues. The CDR3 bases are TGCGCCAGCAGCTTTTCATCAACTAATGAAAAACTGTTTTTT. Protein product: CASSFSSTNEKLFF.

Only a few counts were recorded for this clone. The gene calls are TRBV28 and TRBJ1-2; D is undetermined. The CDR3 runs to 14 residues. Germline V gene sequence: CDR1 MDHEN, CDR2 SYDVKM. The germline V and J ends were trimmed by 6 bases and 3 bases, with 14 bases remaining between them. The CDR3 protein is CASRESGMDYGYTF. The CDR3 DNA reads as TGTGCCAGCAGGGAATCAGGAATGGACTATGGCTACACCTTC.

The rearrangement links TRBV9 to TRBJ2-7; no definite D call. This CDR3 has 13 residues. Germline CDR1 is SGDLS and CDR2 is YYNGEE. The ends were cut back, 2 bases at V and 2 bases at J, with 8 bases in the middle. CDR3 sequence (DNA): TGTGCCAGCAGCGTTACCCACACCTACGAGCAGTACTTC. It encodes CASSVTHTYEQYF.

This clone has more than one count but fewer than ten. The V and J genes are TRBV7-9 and TRBJ2-2, with TRBD2 matching 8 bases. The V gene's germline CDR1 is SEHNR and CDR2 FQNEAQ (reference sequence). The CDR3 extends over 14 amino acids. Trimming cost V 8 bases and J 1 base; bases outside gene matches: 3. Here the CDR3 reads CASSLAENTGELFF. Written as DNA, the CDR3 is TGTGCCAGCTCACTAGCGGAGAACACCGGGGAGCTGTTTTTT. The variable domain in full, completed from reference TRBV7-9 and TRBJ2-2, reads DTGVSQNPRHKITKRGQNVTFRCDPISEHNRLYWYRQTLGQGPEFLTYFQNEAQLEKSRLLSDRFSAERPKGSFSTLEIQRTEQGDSAMYLCASSLAENTGELFFGEGSRLTVL.

The chain combines TRBV5-4 with TRBJ2-1; D not certain. V lost 3 bases and J 1 base, leaving 11 bases between the germline ends. The germline V gene has CDR1 SGHNT and CDR2 YYREEE (reference sequence). The CDR3 spans 15 residues. CDR3 loop: CASSYDGESYNEQFF. The CDR3 nucleotides are TGTGCCAGCAGCTACGACGGAGAGTCCTACAATGAGCAGTTCTTC.

The rearrangement joins TRBV18 to TRBJ2-7; 10 nucleotides agree with TRBD2. Per germline, CDR1 KGHSH and CDR2 LQKENI. The CDR3 is 15 residues long. After removal of 6 bases from V and 6 bases from J, the junction contained 11 bases not matched to a gene. The CDR3 coding sequence is TGTGCCAGCTCCCCTTCAGCGGGAGGGAGGGCCGAGCAGTACTTC. It specifies CASSPSAGGRAEQYF.

The chain employs TRBV11-2 and TRBJ2-3, with D possibly TRBD2 on 6 matching bases. CDR1 and CDR2 from the germline V gene are SGHAT and FQNNGV. The CDR3 runs to 15 residues. V was trimmed by 0 bases and J by 6 bases, leaving 13 bases between them. CDR3 in DNA: TGTGCCAGCAGCTTAGACGGGAGAGGGGATGATACGCAGTATTTT. This codes for CASSLDGRGDDTQYF. Based on the CDR3 plus reference TRBV11-2 and TRBJ2-3, the full variable domain is EAGVAQSPRYKIIEKRQSVAFWCNPISGHATLYWYQQILGQGPKLLIQFQNNGVVDDSQLPKDRFSAERLKGVDSTLKIQPAKLEDSAVYLCASSLDGRGDDTQYFGPGTRLTVL.

The chain carries TRBV6-5 and TRBJ2-4; D might be TRBD2 (6 bases). The CDR3 has 14 residues. Looked up from germline, CDR1 is MNHEY and CDR2 is SVGAGI. V shed 2 bases and J shed 10 bases, with 15 bases lying between them. The CDR3 region is CASSYAGNWQIQYF. In DNA, the CDR3 is TGTGCCAGCAGTTACGCGGGGAATTGGCAGATTCAGTACTTC.

The chain is built from TRBV5-4 and TRBJ2-6; 7 nucleotides align to TRBD1. The germline V gene encodes CDR1 SGHNT and CDR2 YYREEE (reference sequence). The V gene end was trimmed by 4 bases and the J gene end by 3 bases; junction bases not matched to a gene: 16. The CDR3 extends over 19 amino acids. The CDR3 reads CASSPGRAGGVIGANVLTF. The CDR3, as DNA: TGTGCCAGCAGCCCCGGCCGGGCAGGGGGAGTGATTGGGGCCAACGTCCTGACTTTC. Combining the CDR3 with reference TRBV5-4 and TRBJ2-6 gives the whole variable domain ETGVTQSPTHLIKTRGQQVTLRCSSQSGHNTVSWYQQALGQGPQFIFQYYREEENGRGNFPPRFSGLQFPNYSSELNVNALELDDSALYLCASSPGRAGGVIGANVLTFGAGSRLTVL.

The V gene is TRBV19, the J gene TRBJ2-5; D is unresolved. This CDR3 is built from 13 residues. CDR1 and CDR2 (germline): LNHDA, SQIVND (reference sequence). V shed 1 base and J shed 3 bases, with 6 bases lying between them. The CDR3 sequence is CASSIGRKETQYF. CDR3 in DNA: TGTGCCAGTAGTATAGGCAGAAAAGAGACCCAGTACTTC.

CDR3: CASSHYRADRDGTEAFF. The CDR3 DNA follows: TGTGCCAGCAGTCATTATCGAGCGGACAGGGATGGTACTGAAGCTTTCTTT. The gene calls are TRBV5-6 and TRBJ1-1; 8 bases are a match to TRBD1. The CDR3 is 17 residues long. J was trimmed by 5 bases and V by 5 bases; bases with no gene match: 17. The V gene's germline CDR1 is SGHDT and CDR2 YYEEEE.

V is TRBV9 and J is TRBJ1-4, with 7 positions matching TRBD1. V trimming: 4 bases; J trimming: 7 bases; junction bases outside the gene matches: 13. Germline-derived CDR1 and CDR2 are SGDLS and YYNGEE. This CDR3 is built from 16 residues. In nucleotides, the CDR3 is TGTGCCAGCAGCAGGGGGCTATCTAACCGTCTTGAAAAACTGTTTTTT. It yields the protein CASSRGLSNRLEKLFF.

V and J are TRBV2 and TRBJ2-6; D is undetermined. Germline loops: CDR1 SNHLY, CDR2 FYNNEI. Deletions cut 5 bases from V and 3 bases from J, with 5 bases between. This CDR3 has 13 residues. The CDR3 nucleotides read TGTGCCAGCAGTCCTTTTGGGGCCAACGTCCTGACTTTC. Its protein is CASSPFGANVLTF.

CDR3 loop: CASRVQANYGYTF. The CDR3, as DNA: TGTGCCAGCCGCGTCCAAGCTAACTATGGCTACACCTTC. V is TRBV6-5 and J is TRBJ1-2; D not certain. Germline V gives CDR1 MNHEY, CDR2 SVGAGI. V was cut by 8 bases and J by 0 bases, with 10 bases left in between. The CDR3 runs to 13 residues.

As regards this clone: The sample contains more than one DNA sequence encoding this CDR3. This sequence joins TRBV10-3 and TRBJ1-1, with a possible D match to TRBD1 (6 bases). The length of the CDR3 is 15 residues. Germline V lookup: CDR1 ENHRY, CDR2 SYGVKD. V shed 4 bases and J shed 2 bases, with 14 bases lying between them. The CDR3 loop reads CAISGRGGRNTEAFF. DNA of the CDR3: TGTGCCATCAGTGGGAGGGGGGGCCGAAACACTGAAGCTTTCTTT.

The chain employs TRBV28 and TRBJ1-5, with 10 bases matching TRBD1. Per the germline V gene, CDR1 is MDHEN and CDR2 is SYDVKM. The length of the CDR3 is 14 residues. V lost 7 bases and J lost 4; bases outside the gene matches: 4. This CDR3 is CASTLDRGNQPQHF. The CDR3 nucleotides are TGTGCCAGCACCTTGGACAGGGGGAATCAGCCCCAGCATTTT. The full variable domain, its missing parts supplied by reference TRBV28 and TRBJ1-5, is DVKVTQSSRYLVKRTGEKVFLECVQDMDHENMFWYRQDPGLGLRLIYFSYDVKMKEKGDIPEGYSVSREKKERFSLILESASTNQTSMYLCASTLDRGNQPQHFGDGTRLSIL.

The rearrangement joins TRBV30 to TRBJ1-1; D not certain. CDR1 is GTSNPN and CDR2 is SVGIG in the germline V gene (reference sequence). Trimming shortened V by 2 bases and J by 6 bases, and 10 bases separated the two germline ends. The CDR3 consists of 12 residues. The CDR3 spells CAWSTHQAEAFF. CDR3 nucleotide sequence: TGTGCCTGGAGTACACACCAGGCTGAAGCTTTCTTT.

This sequence joins TRBV7-8 and TRBJ1-3; TRBD1 matches 8 bases. This CDR3 is 17 amino acids long. V was clipped by 5 bases and J by 0 bases; unmatched bases: 9. Germline lookup yields CDR1 SGHVS and CDR2 FQNEAQ. The CDR3 DNA is TGTGCCAGCAGCGTACAGGGGGTGGGGCTCTCTGGAAACACCATATATTTT. Its protein product is CASSVQGVGLSGNTIYF.

The V and J genes are TRBV11-2 and TRBJ2-6; perhaps TRBD1 as D (5 bases). The CDR3 has 16 amino acids. Trimming cost V 1 base and J 0 bases, with 7 bases left between them. Germline CDR1 and CDR2: SGHAT and FQNNGV. The CDR3 DNA reads as TGTGCCAGCAGCTTAGGGGGCTCCTCTGGGGCCAACGTCCTGACTTTC. The encoded protein is CASSLGGSSGANVLTF.

The chain couples TRBV9 to TRBJ1-3; maybe TRBD1 (6 bases). Trimming removed 6 bases at V and 0 bases at J, with 10 bases between. The CDR3 is 14 amino acids. Germline V gene lookup returns CDR1 SGDLS and CDR2 YYNGEE. CDR3 in DNA: TGTGCCAGCAATCGGGACAACTCTGGAAACACCATATATTTT. It translates to CASNRDNSGNTIYF.

The V and J genes are TRBV24-1 and TRBJ1-5; tentative D call: TRBD1 (6 bases). The germline gives CDR1 KGHDR, CDR2 SFDVKD. Deletions cut 7 bases from V and 5 bases from J, with 17 bases between. The CDR3 consists of 15 residues. The CDR3 is CATSDRRGGHQPQHF. In DNA form, the CDR3 reads TGTGCCACCAGCGACAGAAGGGGGGGACATCAGCCCCAGCATTTT.

The rearrangement joins TRBV14 to TRBJ2-7; possibly TRBD2 for D (6 bases). Germline values: CDR1 SGHDN, CDR2 FVKESK. V was pared by 5 bases and J by 5 bases, with 10 bases between. The CDR3 loop spans 12 amino acids. The CDR3 nucleotides are TGTGCCAGCAGCGTAGCGGTCCACGAGCAGTACTTC. This sequence encodes CASSVAVHEQYF.

The CDR3 sequence is CASSIRDTEAFF. CDR3 bases: TGTGCCAGTAGTATCCGGGACACTGAAGCTTTCTTT. The chain employs TRBV19 and TRBJ1-1; D not resolved. This CDR3 contains 12 residues. Germline V gene sequence: CDR1 LNHDA, CDR2 SQIVND (reference sequence). Deletions cut 3 bases from V and 3 bases from J, with 5 bases between.